Detailed here is one TCR beta chain. Its matching antigen is unknown. BIOMED2 TRB-A/B primer pools were used in multiplex TRB PCR. MiXCR, run by TCRdb on the multiplex PCR reads, gives a single entry per CDR3 protein. The sample holds about 16,000 distinct CDR3 sequences, about 30% seen once. Losses at the gene ends were 4 bases for V and 2 bases for J; bases not matched to a gene: 8. Germline V gene lookup returns CDR1 SGHAT and CDR2 FQDESV (reference sequence). This CDR3 comprises 16 residues. Blood genomic DNA input for TRB amplification was 250-500 ng. The source of the sample is a study of T and B cells in COVID-19 patients. The overall study: Blood was sampled from COVID-19 patients who were either actively infected or recovered.

Broader study findings: In COVID-19 patients, T cell receptor beta variable and joining gene use was reportedly strongly skewed.

The sequenced sample was blood. This chain joins TRBV11-1 and TRBJ2-3, with TRBD2 identical over 8 bases. This sequence was found in a human donor who had recovered from COVID-19. CDR3 DNA sequence: TGTGCCAGCAGCTCCCCACTAGCGGCTTTCACAGATACGCAGTATTTT. Protein product: CASSSPLAAFTDTQYF. Full variable domain (outside the CDR3, taken from reference TRBV11-1 and TRBJ2-3): EAEVAQSPRYKITEKSQAVAFWCDPISGHATLYWYRQILGQGPELLVQFQDESVVDDSQLPKDRFSAERLKGVDSTLKIQPAELGDSAMYLCASSSPLAAFTDTQYFGPGTRLTVL.